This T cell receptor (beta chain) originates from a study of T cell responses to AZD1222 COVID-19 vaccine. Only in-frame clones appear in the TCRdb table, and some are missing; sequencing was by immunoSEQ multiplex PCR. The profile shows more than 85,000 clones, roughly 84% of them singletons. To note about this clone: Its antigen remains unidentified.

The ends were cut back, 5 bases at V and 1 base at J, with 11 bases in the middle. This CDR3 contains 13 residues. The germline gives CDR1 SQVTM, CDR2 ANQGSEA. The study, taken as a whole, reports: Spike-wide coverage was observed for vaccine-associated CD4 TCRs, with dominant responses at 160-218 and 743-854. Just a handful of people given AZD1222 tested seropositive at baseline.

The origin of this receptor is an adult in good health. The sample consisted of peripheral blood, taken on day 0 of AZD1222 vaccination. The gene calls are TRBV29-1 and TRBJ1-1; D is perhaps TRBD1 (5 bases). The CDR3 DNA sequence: TGCAGCGTTACCCAGGGCCGGAACACTGAAGCTTTCTTT. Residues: CSVTQGRNTEAFF.